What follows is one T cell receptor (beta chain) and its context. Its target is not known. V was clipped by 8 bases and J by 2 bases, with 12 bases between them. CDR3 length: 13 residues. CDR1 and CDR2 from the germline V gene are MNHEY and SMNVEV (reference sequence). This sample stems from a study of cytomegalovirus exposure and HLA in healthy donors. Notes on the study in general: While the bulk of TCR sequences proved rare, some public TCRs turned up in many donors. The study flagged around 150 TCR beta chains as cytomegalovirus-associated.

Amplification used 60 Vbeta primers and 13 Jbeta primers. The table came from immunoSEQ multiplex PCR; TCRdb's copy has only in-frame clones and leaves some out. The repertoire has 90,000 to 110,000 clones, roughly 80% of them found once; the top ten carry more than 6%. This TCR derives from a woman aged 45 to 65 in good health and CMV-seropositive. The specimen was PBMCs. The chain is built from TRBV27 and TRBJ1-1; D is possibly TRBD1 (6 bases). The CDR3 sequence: CASYRALNTEAFF. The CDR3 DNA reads TGTGCCAGCTACAGGGCACTTAACACTGAAGCTTTCTTT.